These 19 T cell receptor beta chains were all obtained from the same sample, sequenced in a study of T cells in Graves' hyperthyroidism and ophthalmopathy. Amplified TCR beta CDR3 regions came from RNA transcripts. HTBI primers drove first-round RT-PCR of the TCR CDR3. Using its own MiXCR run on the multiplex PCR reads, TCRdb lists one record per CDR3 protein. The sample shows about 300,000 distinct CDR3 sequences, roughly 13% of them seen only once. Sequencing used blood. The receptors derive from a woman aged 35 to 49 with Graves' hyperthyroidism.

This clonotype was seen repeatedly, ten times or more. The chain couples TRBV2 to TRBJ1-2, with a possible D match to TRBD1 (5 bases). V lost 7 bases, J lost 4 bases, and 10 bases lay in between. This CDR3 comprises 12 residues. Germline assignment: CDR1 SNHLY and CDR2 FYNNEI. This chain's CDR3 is CASTTGGYGYTF. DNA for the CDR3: TGTGCCAGCACGACCGGGGGCTATGGCTACACCTTC.

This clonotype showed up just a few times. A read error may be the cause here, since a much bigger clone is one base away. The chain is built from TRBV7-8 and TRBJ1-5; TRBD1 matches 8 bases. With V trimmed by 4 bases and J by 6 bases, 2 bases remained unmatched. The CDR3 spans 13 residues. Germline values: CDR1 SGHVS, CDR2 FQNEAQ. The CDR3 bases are TGTGCCAGCAGCTCGGACAGGGCTCAGCCCCAGCATTTT. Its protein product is CASSSDRAQPQHF.

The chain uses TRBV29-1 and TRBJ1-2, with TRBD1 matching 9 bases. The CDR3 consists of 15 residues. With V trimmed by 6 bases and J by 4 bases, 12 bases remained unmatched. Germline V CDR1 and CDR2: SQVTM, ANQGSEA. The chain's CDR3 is CSVAPGTGPGYGYTF. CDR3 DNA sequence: TGCAGCGTCGCCCCAGGGACAGGGCCAGGCTATGGCTACACCTTC.

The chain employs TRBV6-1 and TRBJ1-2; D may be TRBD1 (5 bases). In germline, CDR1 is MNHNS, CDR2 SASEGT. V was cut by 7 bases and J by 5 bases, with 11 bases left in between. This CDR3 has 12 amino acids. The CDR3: CASTVGGYGYTF. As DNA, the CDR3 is TGTGCCAGCACCGTTGGGGGGTATGGCTACACCTTC.

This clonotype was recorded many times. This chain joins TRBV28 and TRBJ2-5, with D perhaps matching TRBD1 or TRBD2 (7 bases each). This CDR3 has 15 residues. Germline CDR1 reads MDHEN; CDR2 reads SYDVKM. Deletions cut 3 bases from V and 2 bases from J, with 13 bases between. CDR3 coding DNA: TGTGCCAGCAGTTTGGGAGGGGGCCTACAAGAGACCCAGTACTTC. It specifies CASSLGGGLQETQYF.

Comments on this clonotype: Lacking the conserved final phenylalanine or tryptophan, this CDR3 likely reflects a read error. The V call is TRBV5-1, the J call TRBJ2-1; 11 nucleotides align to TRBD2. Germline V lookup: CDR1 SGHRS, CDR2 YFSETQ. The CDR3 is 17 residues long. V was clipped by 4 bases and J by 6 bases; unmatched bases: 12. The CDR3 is CASSLTSGSSRGNEQFL. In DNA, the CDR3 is TGCGCCAGCAGCCTCACTAGCGGGAGTTCCCGTGGCAATGAGCAGTTCCTC.

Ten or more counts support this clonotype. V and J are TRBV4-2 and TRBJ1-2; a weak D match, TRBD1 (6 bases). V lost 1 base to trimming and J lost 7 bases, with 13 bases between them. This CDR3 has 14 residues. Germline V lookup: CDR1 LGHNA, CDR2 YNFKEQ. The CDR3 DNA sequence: TGTGCCAGCAGCCAAGTAGGGGGGCGCGGTGGCTACACCTTC. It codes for CASSQVGGRGGYTF.

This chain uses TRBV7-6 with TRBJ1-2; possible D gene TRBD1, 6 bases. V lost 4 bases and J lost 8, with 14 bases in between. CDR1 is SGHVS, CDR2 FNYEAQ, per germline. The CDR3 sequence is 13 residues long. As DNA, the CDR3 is TGTGCCAGCAGCTACGACAGGTCTCGAGGCTACACCTTC. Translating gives CASSYDRSRGYTF.

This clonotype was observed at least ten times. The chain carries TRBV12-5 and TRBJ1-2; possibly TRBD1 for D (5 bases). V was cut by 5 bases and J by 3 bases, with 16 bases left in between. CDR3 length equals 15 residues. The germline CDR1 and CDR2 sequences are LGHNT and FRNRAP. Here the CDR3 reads CASGPQIGVDYGYTF. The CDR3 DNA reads TGTGCTAGTGGTCCGCAGATAGGGGTTGACTATGGCTACACCTTC.

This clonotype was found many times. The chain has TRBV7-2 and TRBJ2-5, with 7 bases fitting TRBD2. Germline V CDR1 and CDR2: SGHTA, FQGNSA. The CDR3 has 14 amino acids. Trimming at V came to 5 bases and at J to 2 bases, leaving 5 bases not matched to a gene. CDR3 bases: TGTGCCAGCAGCAAAACTAGCGTGCAAGAGACCCAGTACTTC. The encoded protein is CASSKTSVQETQYF. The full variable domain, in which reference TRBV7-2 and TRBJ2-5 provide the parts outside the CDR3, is GAGVSQSPSNKVTEKGKDVELRCDPISGHTALYWYRQSLGQGLEFLIYFQGNSAPDKSGLPSDRFSAERTGGSVSTLTIQRTQQEDSAVYLCASSKTSVQETQYFGPGTRLLVL.

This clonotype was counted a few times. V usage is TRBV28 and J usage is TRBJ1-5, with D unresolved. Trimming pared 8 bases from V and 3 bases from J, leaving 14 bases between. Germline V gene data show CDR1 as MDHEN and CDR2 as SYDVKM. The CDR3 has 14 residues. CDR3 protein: CASARGANNQPQHF. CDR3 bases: TGTGCCAGCGCCCGGGGTGCGAACAATCAGCCCCAGCATTTT.

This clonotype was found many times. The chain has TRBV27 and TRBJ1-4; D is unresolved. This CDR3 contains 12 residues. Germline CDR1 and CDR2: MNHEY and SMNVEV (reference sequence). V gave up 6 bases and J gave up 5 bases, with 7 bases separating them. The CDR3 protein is CASRGPNEKLFF. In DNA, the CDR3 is TGTGCCAGCAGAGGTCCCAATGAAAAACTGTTTTTT.

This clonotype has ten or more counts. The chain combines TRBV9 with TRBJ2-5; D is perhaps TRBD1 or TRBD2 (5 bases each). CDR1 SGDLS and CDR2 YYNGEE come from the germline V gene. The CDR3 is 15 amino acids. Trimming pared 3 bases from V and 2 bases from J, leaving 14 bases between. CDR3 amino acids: CASSATGTQQETQYF. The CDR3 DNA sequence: TGTGCCAGCAGCGCTACCGGGACCCAACAAGAGACCCAGTACTTC.

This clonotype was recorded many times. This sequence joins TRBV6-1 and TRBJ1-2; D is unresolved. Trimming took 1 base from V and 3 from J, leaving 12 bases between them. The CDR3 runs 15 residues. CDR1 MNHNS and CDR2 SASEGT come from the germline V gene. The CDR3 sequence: CASSEEPQIYYGYTF. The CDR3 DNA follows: TGTGCCAGCAGTGAAGAACCCCAGATTTACTATGGCTACACCTTC.

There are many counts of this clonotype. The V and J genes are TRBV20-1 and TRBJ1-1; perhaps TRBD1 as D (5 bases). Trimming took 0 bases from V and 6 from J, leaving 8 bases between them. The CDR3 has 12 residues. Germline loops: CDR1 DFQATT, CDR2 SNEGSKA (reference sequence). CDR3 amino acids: CSAREEGAEAFF. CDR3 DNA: TGCAGTGCTAGAGAAGAAGGGGCTGAAGCTTTCTTT.

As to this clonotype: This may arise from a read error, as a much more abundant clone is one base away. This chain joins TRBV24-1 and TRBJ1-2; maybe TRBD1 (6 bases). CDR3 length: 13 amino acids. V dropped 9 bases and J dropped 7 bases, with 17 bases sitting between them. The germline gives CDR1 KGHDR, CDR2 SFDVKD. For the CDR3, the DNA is TGTGCCACCTCCGACAGGCGGCCGTCTGGCTACACCTTC. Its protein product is CATSDRRPSGYTF.

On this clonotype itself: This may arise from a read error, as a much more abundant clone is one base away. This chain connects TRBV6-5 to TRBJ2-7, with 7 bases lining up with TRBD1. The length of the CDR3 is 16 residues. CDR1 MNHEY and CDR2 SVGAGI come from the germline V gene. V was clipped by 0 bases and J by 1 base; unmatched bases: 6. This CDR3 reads CASSYSYGTDSYEQYF. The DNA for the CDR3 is TGTGCCAGCAGTTACTCATATGGGACAGATTCCTACGAGCAGTACTTC.

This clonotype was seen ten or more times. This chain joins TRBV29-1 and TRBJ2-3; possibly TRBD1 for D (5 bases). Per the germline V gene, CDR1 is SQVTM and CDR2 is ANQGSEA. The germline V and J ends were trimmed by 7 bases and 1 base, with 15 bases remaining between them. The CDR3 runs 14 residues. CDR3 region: CSAPWGSRTDTQYF. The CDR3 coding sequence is TGCAGCGCTCCTTGGGGCAGCCGCACAGATACGCAGTATTTT.

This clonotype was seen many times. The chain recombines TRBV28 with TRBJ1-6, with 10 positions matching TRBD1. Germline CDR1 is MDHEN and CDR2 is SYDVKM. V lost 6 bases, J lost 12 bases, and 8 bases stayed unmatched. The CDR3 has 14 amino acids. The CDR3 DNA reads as TGTGCCAGCAGCCTGACAGGGGGCATTCGACCCCTCCACTTT. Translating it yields CASSLTGGIRPLHF.